The following is a T cell receptor beta chain sequence with its context. What it recognizes is unknown. Some clones are missing from TCRdb's copy, which holds only in-frame ones; the method was immunoSEQ multiplex PCR. In the table there are several thousand clones, over 75% of which are singletons. The sample originates from a study of T cells in lung cancer brain metastases. Study summary: No interval therapy was given to most of the 20 patients.

CDR1 is MNHNY, CDR2 SVGAGI, per germline (reference sequence). V dropped 8 bases and J dropped 7; count of bases not matched to a gene: 5. The CDR3 length is 12 residues. Overall study findings and caveats: Most clones were lesion-specific, with limited overlap between paired lesions (Morisita 0.23).

The sequence came from a man aged 50 to 60 with non-small cell lung cancer. The V call is TRBV6-6, the J call TRBJ2-5, with 9 bases identical to TRBD2. Sample: tumor tissue from the primary lung tumor. CDR3 sequence: CASGTSIGTQYF. The CDR3 DNA is TGTGCCAGCGGGACTAGCATCGGGACCCAGTACTTC.